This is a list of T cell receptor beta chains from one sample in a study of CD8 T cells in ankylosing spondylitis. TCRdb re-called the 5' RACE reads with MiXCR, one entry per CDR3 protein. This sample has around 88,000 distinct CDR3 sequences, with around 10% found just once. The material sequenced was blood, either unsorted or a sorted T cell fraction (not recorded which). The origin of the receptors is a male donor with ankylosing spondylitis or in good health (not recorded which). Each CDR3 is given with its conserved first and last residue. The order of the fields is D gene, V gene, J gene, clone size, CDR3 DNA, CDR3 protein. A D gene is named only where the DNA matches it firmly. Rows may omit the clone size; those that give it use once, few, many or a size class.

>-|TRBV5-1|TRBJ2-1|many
TGCGCCAGCAGCTTGGGGGGGATCGACAATGAGCAGTTCTTC
CASSLGGIDNEQFF
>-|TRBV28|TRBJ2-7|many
TGTGCCAGCACCACCGGGGGCTTCTACGAGCAGTACTTC
CASTTGGFYEQYF
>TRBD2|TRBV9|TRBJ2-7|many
TGTGCCAGCAGCCCGGGACTAGCGGCCTCCTACGAGCAGTACTTC
CASSPGLAASYEQYF
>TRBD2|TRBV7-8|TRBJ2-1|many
TGTGCCAGCAGCTTAGAAGCGGGGGGTACCTACAATGAGCAGTTCTTC
CASSLEAGGTYNEQFF
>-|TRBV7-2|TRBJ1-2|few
TGTGCCAGCAGCTTAGCAGGGTTCTATGGCTACACCTTC
CASSLAGFYGYTF
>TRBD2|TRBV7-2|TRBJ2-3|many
TGTGCCAGCAGCTCCCGAGGGACTAGCCCAGATACGCAGTATTTT
CASSSRGTSPDTQYF
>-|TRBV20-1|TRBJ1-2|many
TGCAGTGCTCGGAGGGGGGGGGGCTACACCTTC
CSARRGGGYTF
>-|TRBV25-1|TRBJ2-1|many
TGTGCCAGCAGCGCCGCCGGGACAAGGGTCTACAATGAGCAGTTCTTC
CASSAAGTRVYNEQFF
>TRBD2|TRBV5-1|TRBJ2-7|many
TGCGCCAGCAGGTCAACTAGCGCAACGTACGAGCAGTACTTC
CASRSTSATYEQYF
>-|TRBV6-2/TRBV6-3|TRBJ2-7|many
TGTGCCAGCAGTACCGGGACTGGGATCTACGAGCAGTACTTC
CASSTGTGIYEQYF
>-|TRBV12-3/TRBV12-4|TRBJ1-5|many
TGTGCCAGCAGTTTCTTCAATCAGCCCCAGCATTTT
CASSFFNQPQHF
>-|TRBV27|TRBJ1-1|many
TGTGCCAGCAGGGTCCGGGAGAGACGGGCTGAAGCTTTCTTT
CASRVRERRAEAFF
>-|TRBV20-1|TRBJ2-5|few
TGCAGTGCCAGAACAGGGACTACCTCCCAAGAGACCCAGTACTTC
CSARTGTTSQETQYF
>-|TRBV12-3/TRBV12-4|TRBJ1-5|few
TGTGCCAGCAGTTTCGGTTCGTGGGACCCAATCGGCAATCAGCCCCAGCATTTT
CASSFGSWDPIGNQPQHF
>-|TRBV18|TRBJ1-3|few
TGTGCCAGCTCACCATTAGGAACGGAATCTGGAAACACCATATATTTT
CASSPLGTESGNTIYF
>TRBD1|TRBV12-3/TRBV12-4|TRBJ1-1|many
TGTGCCAGCAGTTTCGGGACAGGGGGCGTTTACACTGAAGCTTTCTTT
CASSFGTGGVYTEAFF
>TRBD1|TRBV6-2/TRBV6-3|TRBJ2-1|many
TGTGCCAGCAGTTACCCGGTTCCAGGGGGCGCGGATGGGCAGTTCTTC
CASSYPVPGGADGQFF
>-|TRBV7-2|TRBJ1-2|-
TGTGCCAGCAGCTCATCGGGGAAGGATGGCTACACCTTC
CASSSSGKDGYTF
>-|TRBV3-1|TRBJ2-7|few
TGTGCCAGCAGCCAAGAATGGGGGGACGAGCAGTACTTC
CASSQEWGDEQYF
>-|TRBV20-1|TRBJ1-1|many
TGCAGTGCTGGGGACCTCGGGTCGAACACTGAAGCTTTCTTT
CSAGDLGSNTEAFF